Listed below are T cell receptor beta chains from one sample, sequenced in a study of cytomegalovirus exposure and HLA in healthy donors. The method was immunoSEQ multiplex PCR; TCRdb's version includes in-frame clones alone and lacks a portion of them. The repertoire consists of 210,000 or so clones, with almost 90% occurring once and the leading ten covering 2.9%. What was sequenced was PBMCs. The origin of the receptors is a young woman in good health and CMV-seronegative. Each CDR3 is given with its conserved first and last residue. The D gene is left open where the match is weak. The size entry is marked missing in some rows and otherwise reads once, few, many or a size class.

d_gene	v_gene	j_gene	abundance	CDR3aa	CDR3nt
TRBD2	TRBV27	TRBJ2-3	-	CASNPGQGTSGSFPDTQYF	TGTGCCAGCAATCCGGGACAGGGTACTAGCGGGAGTTTCCCAGATACGCAGTATTTT
-	TRBV7-9	TRBJ2-2	-	CASSPSSGGTGELFF	TGTGCCAGCAGCCCCAGCTCTGGCGGGACCGGGGAGCTGTTTTTT
-	TRBV6-1	TRBJ2-2	few	CASSERQDFGELFF	TGTGCCAGCAGTGAACGACAGGATTTCGGGGAGCTGTTTTTT
-	TRBV6-6	TRBJ2-1	-	CASSPVAEGPYNEQFF	TGTGCCAGCAGTCCTGTAGCGGAGGGTCCCTACAATGAGCAGTTCTTC
TRBD1	TRBV5-1	TRBJ1-1	-	CASSPGGTGLETSNTEAFF	TGCGCCAGCAGCCCCGGGGGGACAGGTCTAGAAACCTCGAACACTGAAGCTTTCTTT
TRBD1	TRBV30	TRBJ2-7	-	CAWSRPGQGYYEQYF	TGTGCCTGGAGTCGTCCGGGACAGGGCTACTACGAGCAGTACTTC
TRBD1	TRBV28	TRBJ1-5	-	CASSSVIGQGNQPQHF	TGTGCCAGCAGTTCGGTTATAGGACAGGGGAATCAGCCCCAGCATTTT
TRBD1	TRBV6-6	TRBJ2-7	-	CASRYRGTSVEQYF	TGTGCCAGCAGGTACAGGGGCACGTCGGTCGAGCAGTACTTC
-	TRBV9	TRBJ2-2	-	CASSVVGTLQFRELFF	TGTGCCAGCAGCGTAGTTGGGACTCTCCAATTCCGGGAGCTGTTTTTT
-	TRBV6-5	TRBJ2-7	few	CASSYSGVGAYEQYF	TGTGCCAGCAGTTACTCAGGGGTAGGGGCCTACGAGCAGTACTTC
-	TRBV4-3	TRBJ2-1	-	CASSQDPPSEVYNEQFF	TGCGCCAGCAGCCAAGATCCCCCTAGCGAAGTATACAATGAGCAGTTCTTC
TRBD1	TRBV30	TRBJ2-7	-	CAWNRDRSYEQYF	TGTGCCTGGAACCGGGACAGATCATACGAGCAGTACTTC
TRBD2	TRBV28	TRBJ2-1	-	CASSSGSSYNEQFF	TGTGCCAGTTCTAGCGGGAGCTCCTACAATGAGCAGTTCTTC
TRBD1	TRBV6-1	TRBJ2-3	-	CASQTGADTQYF	TGTGCCAGTCAGACAGGGGCGGATACGCAGTATTTT
-	TRBV5-1	TRBJ2-7	-	CASSLDWGPYEQYF	TGCGCCAGCAGCTTGGACTGGGGGCCGTACGAGCAGTACTTC
-	TRBV7-8	TRBJ2-7	few	CASTSTLGVSSSYEQYF	TGTGCCAGCACTTCCACCCTAGGTGTCTCCTCCTCCTACGAGCAGTACTTC
-	TRBV5-6	TRBJ1-1	-	CASSLYRVYTEAFF	TGTGCCAGCAGCCTATACAGAGTCTACACTGAAGCTTTCTTT
-	TRBV27	TRBJ2-5	once	CASSLWGRQETQYF	TGTGCCAGCAGTTTATGGGGGAGGCAAGAGACCCAGTACTTC
-	TRBV19	TRBJ2-3	once	CASSPRISTDTQYF	TGTGCCAGTAGTCCGAGGATAAGCACAGATACGCAGTATTTT
TRBD1	TRBV5-1	TRBJ2-5	-	CASSLPTGGPETQYF	TGCGCCAGCAGCTTACCGACAGGGGGCCCAGAGACCCAGTACTTC
TRBD2	TRBV7-9	TRBJ2-1	-	CASSSAGTSGSTEQFF	TGTGCCAGCAGCTCGGCCGGGACTAGCGGGAGTACTGAGCAGTTCTTC
TRBD2	TRBV19	TRBJ2-7	once	CASSIDGTSGQYF	TGTGCCAGTAGTATAGATGGAACTAGCGGGCAGTACTTC
TRBD1	TRBV6-6	TRBJ1-1	-	CATQLYRGLEAFF	TGTGCCACCCAGCTATACAGGGGGCTTGAAGCTTTCTTT
TRBD2	TRBV9	TRBJ2-2	-	CASSVTSGLTPGELFF	TGTGCCAGCAGCGTTACTAGCGGGCTCACCCCCGGGGAGCTGTTTTTT
-	TRBV10-3	TRBJ2-3	-	CAISERLSTDTQYF	TGTGCCATCAGTGAGCGTCTGAGCACAGATACGCAGTATTTT
TRBD2	TRBV6-6	TRBJ2-2	-	CASSVREGRTGELFF	TGTGCCAGCAGTGTGCGGGAGGGGAGGACCGGGGAGCTGTTTTTT
TRBD1	TRBV5-6	TRBJ2-1	-	CASSLPGAGGFNEQFF	TGTGCCAGCAGCTTGCCAGGCGCAGGGGGCTTCAATGAGCAGTTCTTC
TRBD1	TRBV5-1	TRBJ2-5	-	CASSLMGQGAAETQYF	TGCGCCAGCAGCTTGATGGGACAGGGAGCGGCGGAGACCCAGTACTTC
-	TRBV2	TRBJ1-5	-	CASSRAGTDGYGIGDQPQHF	TGTGCCAGCTCTAGAGCGGGCACCGATGGGTATGGTATTGGCGATCAGCCCCAGCATTTT
TRBD1	TRBV28	TRBJ1-2	few	CASSLPQGYGYTF	TGTGCCAGCAGTTTACCACAGGGGTACGGCTACACCTTC
-	TRBV15	TRBJ1-2	-	CATSRDGQENNYGYTF	TGTGCCACCAGCAGAGATGGTCAGGAAAATAACTATGGCTACACCTTC
TRBD2	TRBV11-2	TRBJ2-2	-	CASSLGAGVGTGELFF	TGTGCCAGCAGCTTAGGGGCGGGAGTCGGTACCGGGGAGCTGTTTTTT
TRBD2	TRBV5-1	TRBJ2-7	-	CASSLEVAGVPEQYF	TGCGCCAGCAGCTTGGAAGTAGCGGGAGTACCCGAGCAGTACTTC
-	TRBV6-1	TRBJ2-7	-	CASSDYSGEIYEQYF	TGTGCCAGCAGTGACTATTCGGGGGAGATCTACGAGCAGTACTTC
-	TRBV5-4	TRBJ2-1	-	CASSLSSYNEQFF	TGTGCCAGCAGCCTGAGCTCCTACAATGAGCAGTTCTTC
TRBD2	TRBV7-2	TRBJ2-7	-	CASSVRPSGSVAYEQYF	TGTGCCAGCAGCGTGCGCCCTAGCGGGAGTGTCGCCTACGAGCAGTACTTC
TRBD2	TRBV27	TRBJ2-1	-	CASSLSASGKLSNEQFF	TGTGCCAGCAGTTTATCCGCTAGCGGGAAACTCTCAAATGAGCAGTTCTTC
TRBD2	TRBV15	TRBJ2-4	-	CATSREGTSGSIVNIQYF	TGTGCCACCAGCAGAGAAGGGACTAGCGGGAGTATTGTAAACATTCAGTACTTC
TRBD1	TRBV2	TRBJ2-3	once	CASLRGTGLSTDTQYF	TGTGCCAGCCTCCGGGGGACAGGGCTTAGCACAGATACGCAGTATTTT
TRBD1	TRBV7-2	TRBJ1-1	-	CASSFNRGNTEAFF	TGTGCCAGCAGCTTCAACAGGGGTAACACTGAAGCTTTCTTT
TRBD1	TRBV29-1	TRBJ1-5	-	CSLPFPVQGVSNQPQHF	TGCAGTCTTCCATTCCCCGTACAGGGGGTGAGCAATCAGCCCCAGCATTTT
-	TRBV4-1	TRBJ1-2	-	CASSQDAQGSYGYTF	TGCGCCAGCAGCCAAGACGCTCAGGGTTCCTATGGCTACACCTTC
TRBD1	TRBV7-8	TRBJ2-3	once	CASSLEGTDSTDTQYF	TGTGCCAGCAGCTTAGAGGGGACAGATAGCACAGATACGCAGTATTTT
-	TRBV30	TRBJ2-7	-	CAASTGRSYEQYF	TGTGCTGCAAGTACAGGGCGTTCCTACGAGCAGTACTTC
-	TRBV19	TRBJ1-1	-	CASSIPGQYGTEAFF	TGTGCCAGTAGTATCCCCGGACAGTACGGGACTGAAGCTTTCTTT
TRBD1	TRBV5-1	TRBJ1-1	-	CASSPIQGRNTEAFF	TGCGCCAGCAGCCCAATACAGGGGCGGAACACTGAAGCTTTCTTT
TRBD1	TRBV28	TRBJ2-1	-	CASSFDRGRRGNEQFF	TGTGCCAGCAGTTTCGACAGGGGGCGAAGGGGCAATGAGCAGTTCTTC
TRBD2	TRBV18	TRBJ2-3	-	CASSPRPSGANGDTQYF	TGTGCCAGCTCACCACGGCCTAGCGGGGCCAATGGAGATACGCAGTATTTT
TRBD1	TRBV7-3	TRBJ1-1	-	CASALSGQGGTEAFF	TGTGCCAGCGCTCTCTCGGGACAGGGAGGAACTGAAGCTTTCTTT
-	TRBV6-7	TRBJ2-5	-	CASGSRPGETQYF	TGTGCCAGCGGGTCCCGCCCGGGGGAGACCCAGTACTTC
TRBD2	TRBV5-1	TRBJ2-1	-	CASTTSGEYNEQFF	TGCGCCAGTACCACTAGCGGAGAATACAATGAGCAGTTCTTC